The 24 T cell receptor beta chains presented below share a single source sample, sequenced in a study of Ad26.COV2.S vaccination and SARS-CoV-2 variants. Treatment specified: roughly 20 received Ad26.COV2.S at low or high dose, single or two shots; roughly five received placebo; per-sample allocation not given. Samples came from day 63 after the first vaccine or placebo injection. The protocol was immunoSEQ multiplex PCR, while the TCRdb copy is restricted to in-frame clones and leaves out a portion. Of under 600,000 clones listed, roughly nine tenths are singletons. Sequenced material: peripheral blood, taken in a trial of Ad26.COV2.S vaccine versus placebo. The receptors were gathered from a person between 18 and 59 years old who received the Ad26.COV2.S COVID-19 vaccine or a placebo.

This sequence joins TRBV2 and TRBJ2-1; 10 nucleotides line up with TRBD2. The junction had 6 bases not matched to a gene; V was cut back by 4 bases and J by 0 bases. The CDR3 length is 17 residues. Germline V CDR1 and CDR2: SNHLY, FYNNEI. The CDR3 region is CASSGSSSGSSYNEQFF. The CDR3 nucleotides read TGTGCCAGCAGTGGAAGTTCTAGCGGGAGCTCCTACAATGAGCAGTTCTTC.

V usage is TRBV6-5 and J usage is TRBJ2-7; TRBD1 or TRBD2 may be the D gene (7 bases each). V dropped 2 bases and J dropped 4 bases, with 15 bases sitting between them. The germline CDR1 and CDR2 sequences are MNHEY and SVGAGI. The CDR3 length is 15 residues. This CDR3 is CASSYSGTVQYEQYF. CDR3 DNA sequence: TGTGCCAGCAGTTACAGCGGGACAGTTCAATACGAGCAGTACTTC.

The V and J genes are TRBV19 and TRBJ1-1; D possibly corresponds to TRBD1 (6 bases). The germline V and J ends were trimmed by 1 base and 1 base, with 25 bases remaining between them. The CDR3 extends over 20 amino acids. The germline CDR1 and CDR2 sequences are LNHDA and SQIVND (reference sequence). CDR3 bases: TGTGCCAGTAGTATAGGCGCCCTGTGGGGCAGGGGTTCTCGGAACACTGAAGCTTTCTTT. It translates to CASSIGALWGRGSRNTEAFF.

The chain carries TRBV27 and TRBJ2-7; possible D gene TRBD1, 5 bases. The CDR3 length is 16 residues. V lost 4 bases and J 1 base, leaving 17 bases between the germline ends. Germline V gene sequence: CDR1 MNHEY, CDR2 SMNVEV (reference sequence). The CDR3 is CASSSTPTALSYEQYF. The CDR3, as DNA: TGTGCCAGCAGTTCCACACCGACAGCGCTTTCCTACGAGCAGTACTTC.

This clone showed up just a few times. For the CDR3, the DNA is TGTGCCAGCAGAACCGGGACTACATTCTACGAGCAGTACTTC. Its translation is CASRTGTTFYEQYF. The rearrangement uses TRBV2 and TRBJ2-7; 7 nucleotides align to TRBD2. The ends lost 6 bases at V and 3 bases at J; junction bases unmatched: 8. CDR1 is SNHLY, CDR2 FYNNEI, per germline. The CDR3 sequence is 14 residues long. Variable domain in full (rest from reference TRBV2 and TRBJ2-7): EPEVTQTPSHQVTQMGQEVILRCVPISNHLYFYWYRQILGQKVEFLVSFYNNEISEKSEIFDDQFSVERPDGSNFTLKIRSTKLEDSAMYFCASRTGTTFYEQYFGPGTRLTVT.

The chain uses TRBV28 and TRBJ2-1; perhaps TRBD2 as D (6 bases). Germline loops: CDR1 MDHEN, CDR2 SYDVKM. V gave up 4 bases and J gave up 0 bases, with 16 bases separating them. CDR3 length equals 17 residues. The CDR3 reads CASSSDRAGSSYNEQFF. CDR3 DNA sequence: TGTGCCAGCAGTTCGGATAGGGCGGGGAGCTCCTACAATGAGCAGTTCTTC.

This chain joins TRBV21-1 and TRBJ2-2; no check of the table's D call, TRBD1, against the DNA was made. TRBV21-1 is designated a pseudogene. This CDR3 has 18 amino acids. CDR3 in amino acids: CASSKEDRPDLNTGELFF. The CDR3 DNA reads as TGTGCCAGCAGCAAAGAGGACAGGCCGGACCTCAACACCGGGGAGCTGTTTTTT.

The chain carries TRBV29-1 and TRBJ2-7; D is unresolved. V lost 6 bases to trimming and J lost 1 base, with 10 bases between them. There are 12 residues in the CDR3. Per germline, CDR1 SQVTM and CDR2 ANQGSEA. CDR3 sequence (DNA): TGCAGCGTACGTCTAGTGTCCTACGAGCAGTACTTC. It codes for CSVRLVSYEQYF.

The CDR3 sequence: CASSQDMETQYF. The CDR3 DNA is TGTGCCAGCAGCCAAGATATGGAGACCCAGTACTTC. The chain links TRBV3-1 (or the pseudogene TRBV3-2) to TRBJ2-5, with unresolved D. CDR1 and CDR2 from the germline V gene are LGHDT and YNNKEL (reference sequence). This CDR3 region has 12 residues. Trimming shortened V by 0 bases and J by 5 bases, and 4 bases separated the two germline ends.

This chain uses TRBV6-2 or TRBV6-3 with TRBJ1-2, with a tentative D call TRBD1 (5 bases). Germline-derived CDR1 and CDR2 are MNHEY and SVGEGT. The V and J ends lost 0 bases and 4 bases respectively, with 9 bases between them. This CDR3 has 14 amino acids. The DNA for the CDR3 is TGTGCCAGCAGTTACTCGTACAGGAGCTATGGCTACACCTTC. Its translation is CASSYSYRSYGYTF.

This rearrangement joins TRBV9 to TRBJ1-3, with 9 positions matching TRBD1. V was clipped by 3 bases and J by 3 bases; unmatched bases: 4. This CDR3 region has 15 residues. Germline CDR1 SGDLS, CDR2 YYNGEE. The CDR3 protein is CASSATGGIGNTIYF. The CDR3 bases are TGTGCCAGCAGCGCGACAGGGGGTATTGGAAACACCATATATTTT. The whole variable domain, filled in from reference TRBV9 and TRBJ1-3, reads DSGVTQTPKHLITATGQRVTLRCSPRSGDLSVYWYQQSLDQGLQFLIQYYNGEERAKGNILERFSAQQFPDLHSELNLSSLELGDSALYFCASSATGGIGNTIYFGEGSWLTVV.

This clone has just one count. The chain links TRBV28 to TRBJ2-7, with a possible D match to TRBD2 (6 bases). The CDR3 has 15 residues. CDR1 MDHEN and CDR2 SYDVKM come from the germline V gene. The V end lost 4 bases, the J end lost 2 bases, and 15 bases lay between the germline ends. The CDR3 DNA reads as TGTGCCAGCAGTTCCTCCGGGACTGAGACCTACGAGCAGTACTTC. This gives the protein CASSSSGTETYEQYF.

The chain uses TRBV19 and TRBJ1-2; possibly TRBD1 for D (5 bases). V was shortened by 2 bases and J by 7 bases, with 14 bases between the two germline ends. CDR3 size: 14 residues. CDR1 and CDR2 (germline): LNHDA, SQIVND (reference sequence). The CDR3 loop is CASSIRPYQGGYTF. In DNA form, the CDR3 reads TGTGCCAGTAGTATAAGGCCGTATCAGGGTGGCTACACCTTC.

This chain links TRBV28 with TRBJ1-1; TRBD1 agrees at 9 bases. Germline values: CDR1 MDHEN, CDR2 SYDVKM. V lost 7 bases, J lost 7 bases, and 10 bases stayed unmatched. There are 14 residues in the CDR3. For the CDR3, the DNA is TGTGCCAGCACTTTGGGGAACAGGGGGCTTGAAGCTTTCTTT. Translating gives CASTLGNRGLEAFF.

The table lists this clone with a count of one. CDR3 protein: CASSSQHELNTEAFF. In DNA, the CDR3 is TGTGCCAGCAGCTCTCAACATGAGTTGAACACTGAAGCTTTCTTT. The chain combines TRBV7-9 with TRBJ1-1; D is ambiguous. The CDR3 totals 15 residues. Germline values: CDR1 SEHNR, CDR2 FQNEAQ (reference sequence). Trimming pared 4 bases from V and 0 bases from J, leaving 12 bases between.

This chain links TRBV6-5 with TRBJ2-7; 7 bases line up with TRBD2. The CDR3 consists of 14 residues. Germline V gene data show CDR1 as MNHEY and CDR2 as SVGAGI. After removal of 8 bases from V and 2 bases from J, the junction contained 9 bases not matched to a gene. The DNA for the CDR3 is TGTGCCAGCCTTTCCGGGACTACACCCTACGAGCAGTACTTC. This translates into CASLSGTTPYEQYF.

This chain links TRBV9 with TRBJ2-2; TRBD1 matches 8 bases. From germline, CDR1 is SGDLS and CDR2 YYNGEE. CDR3 length: 17 residues. V lost 4 bases and J lost 0; bases outside the gene matches: 8. The CDR3 region has the DNA TGTGCCAGCAGCCCCACGCCGGGACAGGCGAACACCGGGGAGCTGTTTTTT. Its protein is CASSPTPGQANTGELFF.

The rearrangement joins TRBV30 to TRBJ1-1; D possibly corresponds to TRBD1 (5 bases). V was shortened by 2 bases and J by 1 base, with 17 bases between the two germline ends. CDR3 length equals 16 residues. CDR1 and CDR2 from the germline V gene are GTSNPN and SVGIG (reference sequence). The CDR3 region has the DNA TGTGCCTGGAGTTCGGACACGACGTTCCCGAACACTGAAGCTTTCTTT. As protein: CAWSSDTTFPNTEAFF. Full variable domain (rest looked up from reference TRBV30 and TRBJ1-1): SQTIHQWPATLVQPVGSPLSLECTVEGTSNPNLYWYRQAAGRGLQLLFYSVGIGQISSEVPQNLSASRPQDRQFILSSKKLLLSDSGFYLCAWSSDTTFPNTEAFFGQGTRLTVV.

The chain couples TRBV24-1 to TRBJ1-2, with 7 bases identical to TRBD1. This CDR3 comprises 14 residues. CDR1 is KGHDR, CDR2 SFDVKD, per germline. J lost 3 bases, V lost 4 bases, and 4 bases had no gene match. For the CDR3, the DNA is TGTGCCACCAGTGAATCGGACAGGTACTATGGCTACACCTTC. Protein sequence: CATSESDRYYGYTF.

The V call is TRBV15, the J call TRBJ1-3; D is undetermined. The CDR3 spans 15 residues. Germline CDR1 is LNHNV and CDR2 is YYDKDF (reference sequence). With 0 bases removed from V and 0 bases from J, the gap between germline ends came to 6 bases. The CDR3 loop reads CATSRDPVSGNTIYF. CDR3 nucleotides: TGTGCCACCAGCAGAGACCCCGTCTCTGGAAACACCATATATTTT.

The gene calls are TRBV24-1 and TRBJ2-7, with 10 bases fitting TRBD1. The germline gives CDR1 KGHDR, CDR2 SFDVKD. There are 15 residues in the CDR3. J gave up 3 bases and V 4 bases, and 5 bases lay outside the gene matches. The CDR3 DNA reads TGTGCCACCAGTGACTCCCGGACAGGGGGCTACGAGCAGTACTTC. Residues: CATSDSRTGGYEQYF.

The chain is built from TRBV29-1 and TRBJ1-1; D perhaps matches TRBD1 (5 bases). The germline CDR1 and CDR2 sequences are SQVTM and ANQGSEA. CDR3 length: 12 residues. The CDR3 region is CSETQGLTEAFF. CDR3 DNA: TGCAGTGAAACCCAGGGACTCACTGAAGCTTTCTTT.

V usage is TRBV27 and J usage is TRBJ2-6; D call uncertain. The CDR3 is 15 amino acids. Germline V gene lookup returns CDR1 MNHEY and CDR2 SMNVEV (reference sequence). Trimming shortened V by 6 bases and J by 3 bases, and 12 bases separated the two germline ends. The CDR3 DNA follows: TGTGCCAGCAGACTTACGCCCTTTGGGGCCAACGTCCTGACTTTC. Protein: CASRLTPFGANVLTF.

The gene calls are TRBV11-1 and TRBJ2-5, with 10 bases lining up with TRBD1. The CDR3 loop spans 14 amino acids. The J segment lost 3 bases and the V segment lost 5 bases, leaving 3 bases of the junction unmatched. Germline V gives CDR1 SGHAT, CDR2 FQDESV (reference sequence). CDR3 sequence: CASSRDRGKETQYF. DNA of the CDR3: TGTGCCAGCAGCCGGGACAGGGGTAAAGAGACCCAGTACTTC.